The source of this T cell receptor beta chain is a study of blood T cell repertoires in COVID-19. CDR1 and CDR2 (germline): SGHTA, FQGNSA. Trimming took off 3 bases at V and 0 bases at J, with 12 bases between the two ends. The CDR3 is 16 amino acids. Here immunoSEQ multiplex PCR was the method, and the copy in TCRdb shows in-frame clones only, minus some. This table has a few hundred thousand clones, approximately 90% appearing once. V gene TRBV7-2 combines with J gene TRBJ2-1, with a tentative D call TRBD1 (5 bases). The sequencing input was peripheral blood. This sequence was found in a man aged 60 to 75 who had recovered from COVID-19. Here the CDR3 reads CASSFSGQGSYNEQFF. The CDR3 bases are TGTGCCAGCAGCTTTTCCGGGCAGGGCTCCTACAATGAGCAGTTCTTC.